This T cell receptor beta chain appears in the sequencing data of a study of memory CD4+ T cells and cytomegalovirus serostatus (dated by TCRdb to between 2018 and 2020). Regarding the research as a whole: The cohort comprised around 35 healthy Belgian adults, 9 CMV seropositive and 24 CMV seronegative. The study sequenced CD4+ memory TCRbeta repertoires of a Belgian cohort with known cytomegalovirus serostatus to replicate a published TCR-based CMV serostatus classifier. On the study overall, not on this receptor specifically: A median bootstrapped AUC of 0.95 with a 95% CI of 0.76-1.00 was achieved on the Belgian cohort by the original-framework classifier. For CMV serostatus prediction, a median bootstrapped AUC of about 0.96 was reached with the original framework, and a median bootstrapped AUC of approximately 0.9 was reached with a US-trained random forest. Results were interpreted as suggesting that the CMV-associated TCR signature is largely present in the CD4+ memory repertoire. Among the roughly 160 previously reported CMV-associated TCRbeta sequences, some 62 showed up in the CD4+ memory repertoires, with each one found in between one and five individuals. Unlike the original study, which covered naive and memory CD4+ and CD8+ populations, the Belgian study sequenced only CD4+CD45RO+ memory cells.

In the case of this clone: Which antigen it targets is not known. No clone much larger than this one lies a single base away; base qualities are absent.

Genomic DNA was extracted from sorted cells with the Quick-DNA Microprep Kit. Amplification of TCRbeta DNA was done with the immunoSEQ hsTCRbeta kit, following the protocol from the manufacturer. TCRbeta libraries were sequenced on an Illumina MiSeq instrument. In the source study's methods: Removing out-of-frame sequences left 2 million to 2.5 million distinct TCRbeta sequences, an average of about 67,000 per individual. Each individual was scored using the number of around 180 previously reported CMV-associated TCRbeta sequences that the individual carried and the total number of productive distinct TCRbeta sequences. A beta-binomial model was reimplemented in Python, and scikit-learn random forests with default parameters were trained on US cohort data. Classifier performance on the Belgian cohort was summarized as median AUC with percentile confidence intervals calculated over 10,000 bootstrap iterations. Drawn from immuneACCESS, this table holds only the in-frame rearrangements with V and J called that TCRdb kept. Clones are partly lost; checked studies trace under half to an unresolved V gene and leave the rest unexplained. V and J calls and clone size come straight from that table; D and trimming were deduced from the DNA. The sample yields tens of thousands of clones; over 70% were counted once. Clones ranked in the top ten supply 2% of the sample.

Single viable CD3+CD4+CD8-CD45RO+ cells were sorted as memory CD4+ T cells on a FACSAria II. CMV serostatus was determined using a Roche Elecsys assay that detects serum IgG against CMV pp150, pp28, p38 and p52. After the samples were thawed, total CD4+ T cells were enriched through positive selection using CD4 magnetic microbeads. The samples came from a different study that was designed specifically to examine the CD4+ T cell memory repertoire. Following standard operating procedures, peripheral blood mononuclear cells were isolated and cryopreserved, while serum was kept at -80 degrees C. CD3-PerCP (BW264/56), CD4-APC (RPA-T4), CD45RO-PE (UCHT1) and CD8-Pacific Orange (3B5) antibodies were used for staining, and non-viable cells were excluded with Sytox blue. V gives up 1 base and J gives up 5 bases, and the segment between their germline ends measures 8 bases. CDR1 and CDR2, looked up from the germline V gene, are SNHLY and FYNNEI. The CDR3 covers 13 residues, taking in both the cysteine and the phenylalanine. Only the CDR3 portion is preserved as DNA: 39 bases, with reading frame beginning at the first base.

The receptor comes from an adult in good health and CMV-seropositive. Rearrangement joined TRBV2 to TRBJ1-1; no confident D gene assignment can be made. Sequencing input: memory CD4+ T cells from blood. The CDR3 has the sequence CASSEEGTTEAFF. Read as DNA, the sequence is TGTGCCAGCAGTGAAGAGGGAACGACTGAAGCTTTCTTT.